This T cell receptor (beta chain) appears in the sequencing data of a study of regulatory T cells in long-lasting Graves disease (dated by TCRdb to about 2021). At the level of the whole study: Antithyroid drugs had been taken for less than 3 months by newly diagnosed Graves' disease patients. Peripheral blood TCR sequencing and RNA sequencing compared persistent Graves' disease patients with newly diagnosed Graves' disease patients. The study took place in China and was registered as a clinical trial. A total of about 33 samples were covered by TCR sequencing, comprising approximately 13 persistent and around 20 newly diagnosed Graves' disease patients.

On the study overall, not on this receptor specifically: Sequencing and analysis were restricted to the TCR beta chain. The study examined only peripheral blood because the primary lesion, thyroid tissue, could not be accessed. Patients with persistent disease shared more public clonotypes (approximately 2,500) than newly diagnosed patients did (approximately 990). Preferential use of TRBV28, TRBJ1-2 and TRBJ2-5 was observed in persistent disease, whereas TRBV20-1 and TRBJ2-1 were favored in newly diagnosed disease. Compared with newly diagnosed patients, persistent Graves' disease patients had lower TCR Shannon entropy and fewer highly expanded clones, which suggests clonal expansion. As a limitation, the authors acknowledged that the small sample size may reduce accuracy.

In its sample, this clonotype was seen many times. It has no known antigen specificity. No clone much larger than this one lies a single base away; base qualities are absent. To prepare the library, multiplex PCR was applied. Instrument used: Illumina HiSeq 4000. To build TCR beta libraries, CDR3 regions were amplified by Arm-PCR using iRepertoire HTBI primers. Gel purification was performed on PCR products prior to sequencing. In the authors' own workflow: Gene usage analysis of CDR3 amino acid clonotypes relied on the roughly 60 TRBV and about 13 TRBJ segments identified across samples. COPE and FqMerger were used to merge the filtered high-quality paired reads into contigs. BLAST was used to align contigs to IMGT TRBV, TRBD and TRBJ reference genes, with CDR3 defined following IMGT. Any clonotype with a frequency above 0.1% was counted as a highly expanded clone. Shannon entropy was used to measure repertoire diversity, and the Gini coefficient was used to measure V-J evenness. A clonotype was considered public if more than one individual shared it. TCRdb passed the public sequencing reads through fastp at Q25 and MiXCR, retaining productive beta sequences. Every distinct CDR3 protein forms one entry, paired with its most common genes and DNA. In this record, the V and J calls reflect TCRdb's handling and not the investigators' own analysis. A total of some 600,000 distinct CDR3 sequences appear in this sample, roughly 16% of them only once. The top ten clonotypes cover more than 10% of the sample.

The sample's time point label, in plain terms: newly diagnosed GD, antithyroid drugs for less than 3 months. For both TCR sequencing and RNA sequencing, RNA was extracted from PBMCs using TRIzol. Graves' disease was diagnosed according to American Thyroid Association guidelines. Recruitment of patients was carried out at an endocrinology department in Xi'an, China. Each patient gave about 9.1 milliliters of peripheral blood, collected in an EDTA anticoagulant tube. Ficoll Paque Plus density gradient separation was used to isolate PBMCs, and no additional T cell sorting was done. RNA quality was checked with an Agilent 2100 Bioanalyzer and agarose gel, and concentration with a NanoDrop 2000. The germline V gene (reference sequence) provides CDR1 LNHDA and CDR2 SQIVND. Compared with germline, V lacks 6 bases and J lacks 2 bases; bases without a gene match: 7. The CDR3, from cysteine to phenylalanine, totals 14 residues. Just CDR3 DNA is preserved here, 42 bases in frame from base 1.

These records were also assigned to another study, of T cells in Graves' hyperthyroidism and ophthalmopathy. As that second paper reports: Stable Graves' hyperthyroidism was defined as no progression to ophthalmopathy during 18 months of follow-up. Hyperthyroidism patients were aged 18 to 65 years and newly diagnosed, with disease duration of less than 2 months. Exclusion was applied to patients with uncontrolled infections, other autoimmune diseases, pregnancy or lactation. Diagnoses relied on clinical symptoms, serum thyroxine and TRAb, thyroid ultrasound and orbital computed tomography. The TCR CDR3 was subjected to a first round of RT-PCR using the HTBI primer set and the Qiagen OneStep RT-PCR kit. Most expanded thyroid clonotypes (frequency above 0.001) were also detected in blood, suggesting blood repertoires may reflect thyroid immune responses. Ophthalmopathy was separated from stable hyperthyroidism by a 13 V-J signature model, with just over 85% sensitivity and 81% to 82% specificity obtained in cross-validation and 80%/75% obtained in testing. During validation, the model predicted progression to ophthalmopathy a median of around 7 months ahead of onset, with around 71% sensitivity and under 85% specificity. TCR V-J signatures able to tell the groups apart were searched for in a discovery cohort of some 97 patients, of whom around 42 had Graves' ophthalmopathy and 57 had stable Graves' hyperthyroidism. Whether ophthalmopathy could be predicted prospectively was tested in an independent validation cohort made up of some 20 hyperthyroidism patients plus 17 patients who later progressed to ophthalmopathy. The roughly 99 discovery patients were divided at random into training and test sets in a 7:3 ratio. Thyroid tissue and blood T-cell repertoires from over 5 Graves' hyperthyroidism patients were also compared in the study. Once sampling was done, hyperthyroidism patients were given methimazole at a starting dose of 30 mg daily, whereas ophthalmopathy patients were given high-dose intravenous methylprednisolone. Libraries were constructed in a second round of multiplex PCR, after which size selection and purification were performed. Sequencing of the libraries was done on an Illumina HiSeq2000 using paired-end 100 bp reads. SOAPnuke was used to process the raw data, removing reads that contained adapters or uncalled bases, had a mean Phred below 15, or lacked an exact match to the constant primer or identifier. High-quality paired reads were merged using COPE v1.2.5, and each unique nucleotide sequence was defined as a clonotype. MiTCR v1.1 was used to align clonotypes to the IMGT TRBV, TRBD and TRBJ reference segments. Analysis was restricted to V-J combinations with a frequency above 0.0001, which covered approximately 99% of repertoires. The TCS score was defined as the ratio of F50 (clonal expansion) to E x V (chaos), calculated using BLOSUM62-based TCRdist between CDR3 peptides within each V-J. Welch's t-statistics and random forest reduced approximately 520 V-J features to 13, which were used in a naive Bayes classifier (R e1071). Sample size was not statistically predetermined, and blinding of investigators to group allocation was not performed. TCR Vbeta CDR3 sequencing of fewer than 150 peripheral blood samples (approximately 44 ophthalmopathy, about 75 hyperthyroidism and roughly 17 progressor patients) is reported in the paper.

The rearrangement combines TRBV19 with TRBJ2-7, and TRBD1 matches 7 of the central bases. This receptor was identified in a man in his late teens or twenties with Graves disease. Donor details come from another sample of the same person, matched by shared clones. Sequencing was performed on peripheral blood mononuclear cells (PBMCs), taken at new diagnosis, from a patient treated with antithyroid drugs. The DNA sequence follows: TGTGCCAGTAGGACCACCGGGACAGCCTACGAGCAGTACTTC. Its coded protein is CASRTTGTAYEQYF.